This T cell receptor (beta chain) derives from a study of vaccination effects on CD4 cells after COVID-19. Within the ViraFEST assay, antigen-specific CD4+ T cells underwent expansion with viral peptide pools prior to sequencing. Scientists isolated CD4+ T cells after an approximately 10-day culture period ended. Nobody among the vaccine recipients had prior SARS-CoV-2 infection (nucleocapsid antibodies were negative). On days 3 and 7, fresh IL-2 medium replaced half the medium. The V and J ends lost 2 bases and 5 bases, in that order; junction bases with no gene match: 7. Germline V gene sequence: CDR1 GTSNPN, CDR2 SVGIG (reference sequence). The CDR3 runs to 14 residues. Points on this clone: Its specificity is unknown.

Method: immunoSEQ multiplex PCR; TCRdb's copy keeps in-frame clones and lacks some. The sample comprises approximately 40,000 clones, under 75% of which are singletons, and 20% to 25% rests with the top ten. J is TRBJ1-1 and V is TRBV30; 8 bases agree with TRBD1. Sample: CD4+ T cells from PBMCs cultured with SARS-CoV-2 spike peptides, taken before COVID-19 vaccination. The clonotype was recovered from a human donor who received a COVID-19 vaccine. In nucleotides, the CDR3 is TGTGCCTGGAGTCGAAAGACAGGGGTAACTGAAGCTTTCTTT. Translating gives CAWSRKTGVTEAFF.